This T cell receptor beta chain emerged from a study of technical replicates of blood from several donors. Here immunoSEQ multiplex PCR was the method, and the copy in TCRdb shows in-frame clones only, minus some. The sample includes 60,000 to 80,000 clones, over 85% of them seen just once. This clone was found once. The TCR comes from a human donor in good health. Some clones in this sample may be carry-over from other donors' samples. The sample taken for sequencing was PBMCs.

The CDR3 spells CASSYKLKGGYGYTF. DNA for the CDR3: TGTGCCAGCAGTTACAAGCTGAAGGGAGGCTATGGCTACACCTTC. This rearrangement joins TRBV6-5 to TRBJ1-2; D is unclear. The CDR3 length is 15 residues. Germline CDR1 and CDR2: MNHEY and SVGAGI. Trimming removed 2 bases from V and 4 bases from J, with 14 bases in between.